The text below deals with one T cell receptor beta chain. This receptor's antigen is unknown. No base qualities exist here, and no much larger clone lies one base off it. The collaborating institutions used their own protocols to collect whole blood in K2EDTA tubes. For TCRbeta analysis, collaborators shipped samples as frozen whole blood, isolated PBMCs, or DNA extracted from either of those sample types. The sample is drawn from a study of blood T cell repertoires in COVID-19 (dated by TCRdb to about 2020). About the study as a whole: Samples from collaborators originated in the United States, Italy and Spain and spanned both the acute and convalescent phases of COVID-19. HLA class I and class II types, where available, came from metadata supplied by the sample provider rather than from assay-based typing. The samples were drawn from two sources: the first 160 participants of the ongoing ImmuneRACE study, and approximately 1,300 subjects contributed by 6 global collaborators. The material from the prospective study consisted of cDNA or gDNA derived from T cells, B-cell-depleted T cells, or PBMCs. Subjects who had been exposed to COVID-19, were actively infected with it, or had recovered from it provided the deeply sampled blood TCRbeta repertoires that made up the dataset. The repertoires were made available in a free public database intended to serve as a resource for research on the immune response to SARS-CoV-2. A de-identified subject ID, COVID-19 status, age in years and sex were almost always included in the sample metadata.

Study-wide conclusions, independent of this receptor: Clinical and demographic metadata were provided uncurated, with the amount varying by source and participant.

CDR1 and CDR2 (SGDLS, YYNGEE) derive from the germline V gene. The CDR3 starts with the cysteine, ends with the phenylalanine, and has 14 residues. The entry retains the CDR3 DNA only, 42 bases that are in frame from base 1. The trim is 0 bases for V and 4 bases for J, with a gap of 10 bases between the germline ends. TCRbeta CDR3 regions were amplified from genomic DNA using the immunoSEQ Assay, a bias-controlled multiplex PCR. The authors' pipeline ran thus. The number of nucleated cells in each sample was estimated from the amplification of reference gene primers within the assay. To quantify the absolute abundance of each unique TCRbeta CDR3 rearrangement, sequence reads were collapsed and filtered. Productive Simpson clonality was computed per sample as the square root of Simpson's diversity index over productive rearrangements. In its TCRdb copy, this immuneACCESS table keeps in-frame sequences only and misses some clones. Where compared with another copy, unresolved V genes explain less than half of these, and the others have no known cause. That table gives V, J and clone size, and the DNA gave D and trimming. The sample data list approximately 150,000 clones, and roughly 85% of these were observed just once. Clones ranked in the top ten supply over 4.5% of the sample.

The TCR was taken from a human donor in a cohort sampled during active COVID-19. The sequence links TRBV9 to TRBJ1-1; the D segment cannot be called with confidence. The sequencing input was peripheral blood. The nucleotide sequence is TGTGCCAGCAGCGTAGGGGGAGTGAGCACTGAAGCTTTCTTT. This gives the protein CASSVGGVSTEAFF.